This TCR beta chain was retrieved from a study of response to subunit inactivated influenza vaccine. There are 15 residues in the CDR3. The germline gives CDR1 SGHVS, CDR2 FNYEAQ. The germline V and J ends were trimmed by 4 bases and 7 bases, with 19 bases remaining between them. This clonotype appeared a few times. TCRdb reanalysed the RT-PCR reads using MiXCR and keeps one entry per CDR3 protein. The data contain 450,000 to 500,000 distinct CDR3 sequences, roughly 9.8% of them singletons. Sequenced here: PBMCs from blood, sampled roughly 48 days after vaccination. The receptor was derived from a man aged 45 to 65 who received an inactivated influenza vaccine. The V call is TRBV7-6, the J call TRBJ1-1; perhaps TRBD1 as D (5 bases). CDR3 in DNA: TGTGCCAGCAGCTCGGGGGGGATCGGGCGTAATGAAGCTTTCTTT. Protein: CASSSGGIGRNEAFF.